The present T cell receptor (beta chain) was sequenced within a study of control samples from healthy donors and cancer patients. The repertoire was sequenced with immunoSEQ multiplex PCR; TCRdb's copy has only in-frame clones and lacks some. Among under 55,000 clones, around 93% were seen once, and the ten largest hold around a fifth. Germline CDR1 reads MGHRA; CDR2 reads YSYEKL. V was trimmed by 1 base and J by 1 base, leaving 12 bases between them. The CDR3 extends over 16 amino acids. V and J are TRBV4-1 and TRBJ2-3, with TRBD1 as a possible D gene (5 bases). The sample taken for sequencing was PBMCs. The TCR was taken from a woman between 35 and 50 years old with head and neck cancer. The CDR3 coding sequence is TGCGCCAGCAGCCAAGGACGGCAGGGCGGCACAGATACGCAGTATTTT. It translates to CASSQGRQGGTDTQYF.